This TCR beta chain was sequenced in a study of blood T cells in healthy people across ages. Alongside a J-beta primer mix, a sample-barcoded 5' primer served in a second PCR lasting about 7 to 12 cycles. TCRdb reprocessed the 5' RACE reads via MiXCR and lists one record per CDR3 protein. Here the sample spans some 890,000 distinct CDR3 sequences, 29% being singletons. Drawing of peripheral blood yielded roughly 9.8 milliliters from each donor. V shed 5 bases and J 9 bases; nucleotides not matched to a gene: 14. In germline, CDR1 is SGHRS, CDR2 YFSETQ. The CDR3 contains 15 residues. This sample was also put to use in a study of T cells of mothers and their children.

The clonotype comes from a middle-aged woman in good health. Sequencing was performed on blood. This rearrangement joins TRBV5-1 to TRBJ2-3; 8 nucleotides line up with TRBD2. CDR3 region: CASRSFLTSGGTQYF. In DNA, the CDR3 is TGCGCCAGCAGATCTTTTTTGACGTCGGGGGGGACGCAGTATTTT.